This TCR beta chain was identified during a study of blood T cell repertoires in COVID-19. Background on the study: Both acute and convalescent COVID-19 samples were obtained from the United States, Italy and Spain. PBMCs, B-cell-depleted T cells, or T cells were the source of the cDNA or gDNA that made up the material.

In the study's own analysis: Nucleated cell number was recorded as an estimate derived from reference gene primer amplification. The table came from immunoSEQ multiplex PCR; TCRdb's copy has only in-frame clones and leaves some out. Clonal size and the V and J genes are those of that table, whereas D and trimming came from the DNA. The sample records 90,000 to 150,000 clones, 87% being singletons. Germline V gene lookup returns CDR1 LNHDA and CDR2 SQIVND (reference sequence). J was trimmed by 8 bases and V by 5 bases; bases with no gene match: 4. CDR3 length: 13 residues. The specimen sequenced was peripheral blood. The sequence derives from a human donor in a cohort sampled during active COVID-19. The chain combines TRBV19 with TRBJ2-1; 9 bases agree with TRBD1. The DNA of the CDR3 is TGTGCCAGTAGTCTCAGGACAGGGGATGAGCAGTTCTTC. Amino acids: CASSLRTGDEQFF.